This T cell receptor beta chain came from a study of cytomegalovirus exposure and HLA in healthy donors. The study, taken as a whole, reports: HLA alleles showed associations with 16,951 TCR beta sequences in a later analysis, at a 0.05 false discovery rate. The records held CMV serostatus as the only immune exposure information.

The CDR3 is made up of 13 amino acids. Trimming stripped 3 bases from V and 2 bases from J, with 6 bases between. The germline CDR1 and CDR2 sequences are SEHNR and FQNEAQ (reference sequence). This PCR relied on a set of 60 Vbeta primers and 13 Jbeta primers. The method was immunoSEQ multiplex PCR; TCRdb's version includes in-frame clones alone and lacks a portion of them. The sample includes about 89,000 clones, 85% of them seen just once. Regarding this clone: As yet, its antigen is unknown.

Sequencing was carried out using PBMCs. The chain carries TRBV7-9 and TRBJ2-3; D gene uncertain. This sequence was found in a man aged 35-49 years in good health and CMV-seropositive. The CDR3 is CASSFRDTDTQYF. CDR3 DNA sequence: TGTGCCAGCAGCTTCCGAGACACAGATACGCAGTATTTT.